Detailed here is one T cell receptor (beta chain). Its antigen is unknown. This sample stems from a study of T-cell memory formation after mild COVID-19. At the level of the study: Largely donor-specific TCR clusters were found. Study-level findings and limits: CD4/CD8 balance characterized clones contracting day 15 to 85, and CD4+ skew characterized later expanders. Of the contracting clones, CD4+ ones lay mainly in CM and EM, and CD8+ ones in EMRA.

Trimming took 6 bases from V and 2 from J, leaving 9 bases between them. The CDR3 runs to 13 residues. Germline assignment: CDR1 WNHNN and CDR2 SYGVQD (reference sequence). TCRdb reanalysed the 5' RACE reads using MiXCR and keeps one entry per CDR3 protein. The sample holds about 400,000 distinct CDR3 sequences, about 15% seen once. The sequenced material came from PBMCs or a T cell subset sorted from them (not recorded which). The V call is TRBV10-1, the J call TRBJ2-3; tentative D call: TRBD1 (5 bases). This TCR derives from a man aged 18-30 years who had mild COVID-19 (a few samples of this study predate the infection). Cell type and time point are not known. CDR3 amino acids: CASSGRVTDTQYF. In DNA, the CDR3 is TGCGCCAGCAGCGGCAGGGTCACAGATACGCAGTATTTT.